The rows below give T cell receptor beta chains drawn from one sample of a study of stem cell transplantation in POMP-related autoinflammatory disease. The assay was immunoSEQ multiplex PCR, and TCRdb's table has in-frame clones only and misses some. This sample has tens of thousands of clones; roughly 91% occur once, and the top ten carry roughly 0.7%. Sequencing was performed on CD4+ T cells from PBMCs, taken after stem cell transplantation. These receptors were obtained from a human patient with POMP-related autoinflammation and immune dysregulation (PRAID). A share of the T cells may be of graft donor origin. Each CDR3 is given with its conserved first and last residue. The D gene is left open where the match is weak. Expanded clones are given a class, and other clones once, few, many or no size at all.

v_gene	abundance	d_gene	j_gene	CDR3nt	CDR3aa
TRBV3-1/TRBV3-2	.	TRBD1	TRBJ1-6	TGTGCCAGCAGGGGGACAGGCCGGTCACCCCTCCACTTT	CASRGTGRSPLHF
TRBV18	.	.	TRBJ1-2	TGTGCCAGCTCACCTAGACAGAGGGGCTATGGCTACACCTTC	CASSPRQRGYGYTF
TRBV7-3	few	TRBD2	TRBJ2-1	TGTGCCAGTACAACCTACAGCGGGAGCCATGAGCAGTTCTTC	CASTTYSGSHEQFF
TRBV6-5	.	.	TRBJ1-5	TGTGCCAGCAATTGGCCTCCAGATAGCAATCAGCCCCAGCATTTT	CASNWPPDSNQPQHF
TRBV5-6	.	.	TRBJ2-1	TGTGCCAGCAGTAACGGTTGGGGGTCCGACAATGAGCAGTTCTTC	CASSNGWGSDNEQFF
TRBV3-1/TRBV3-2	once	TRBD2	TRBJ2-1	TGTGCCAGCAGCCACCCCCTAGCGGGAGCCATATACAATGAGCAGTTCTTC	CASSHPLAGAIYNEQFF
TRBV27	.	.	TRBJ2-1	TGTGCCAGCAGTCCCCCGGGCCACTATGAGCAGTTCTTC	CASSPPGHYEQFF
TRBV18	.	.	TRBJ1-2	TGTGCCAGCTCACTACTCGGGGCCGGAGGTGCGGGCTACACCTTC	CASSLLGAGGAGYTF
TRBV10-3	.	.	TRBJ2-3	TGTGCCATCAGTGATCAGGGGTACCTGACAGATACGCAGTATTTT	CAISDQGYLTDTQYF
TRBV27	.	TRBD1	TRBJ1-6	TGTGCCAGCAGTTTCGGACAGGGAAACTCACCCCTCCACTTT	CASSFGQGNSPLHF
TRBV10-2	.	.	TRBJ2-1	TGCGCCAGCAGTACCCCCGTTGGCGATGAGCAGTTCTTC	CASSTPVGDEQFF
TRBV5-1	few	.	TRBJ2-2	TGCGCCAGCCGCCGGGACATAACGAACACCGGGGAGCTGTTTTTT	CASRRDITNTGELFF
TRBV11-2	.	.	TRBJ1-1	TGTGCCAGCAGCTTTTTGGACTGGAACACTGAAGCTTTCTTT	CASSFLDWNTEAFF
TRBV4-1	.	TRBD2	TRBJ2-1	TGCGCCAGCAGCCATCCTCGACTAGCGGAGGCTTACAATGAGCAGTTCTTC	CASSHPRLAEAYNEQFF
TRBV28	.	.	TRBJ2-1	TGTGCCAGCAGCTGGGGGGTGTTCGATGAGCAGTTCTTC	CASSWGVFDEQFF
TRBV18	.	TRBD1	TRBJ1-6	TGTGCCAGCTCACCACGACCTCCAGGGACAGCCCATAATTCACCCCTCCACTTT	CASSPRPPGTAHNSPLHF
TRBV6-5	.	TRBD2	TRBJ2-7	TGTGCCAGTACGACTAGCGGGGGCTACGAGCAGTACTTC	CASTTSGGYEQYF
TRBV5-1	.	.	TRBJ2-3	TGCGCCAGCAGCTTACTGAGCACAGATACGCAGTATTTT	CASSLLSTDTQYF
TRBV18	.	.	TRBJ2-1	TGTGCCAGCTCACTGATCCACAATGAGCAGTTCTTC	CASSLIHNEQFF
TRBV24-1	.	TRBD2	TRBJ2-3	TGTGCCACCAGTGATTTGCCCCGGGAGGGGGAAGATACGCAGTATTTT	CATSDLPREGEDTQYF
TRBV20-1	.	.	TRBJ2-3	TGCAGTGCTAGTCCGGGGGGCACAGATACGCAGTATTTT	CSASPGGTDTQYF
TRBV2	.	.	TRBJ2-5	TGTGCCAGCAGTGTCTCGGTAGAGACCCAGTACTTC	CASSVSVETQYF
TRBV9	once	TRBD2	TRBJ2-2	TGTGCCAGCAGCCCCCCGGGACTAGCGAGCACCGGGGAGCTGTTTTTT	CASSPPGLASTGELFF
TRBV24-1	few	TRBD2	TRBJ2-3	TGTGCCACCAGTGACCCGGGGACTAGCCTCACAGATACGCAGTATTTT	CATSDPGTSLTDTQYF
TRBV18	few	.	TRBJ2-5	TGTGCCAGCTCACCACCTGTCTTCGGTGGGGGGGAGACCCAGTACTTC	CASSPPVFGGGETQYF
TRBV3-1/TRBV3-2	once	.	TRBJ2-6	TGTGCCAGCAGCCAAGGGTCAACTGGTGGGGCCAACGTCCTGACTTTC	CASSQGSTGGANVLTF
TRBV18	.	TRBD1	TRBJ2-2	TGTGCCAGCTCACCTGGGACAGGGGGCCTCGCCGGGGAGCTGTTTTTT	CASSPGTGGLAGELFF
TRBV3-1/TRBV3-2	.	.	TRBJ2-1	TGTGCCAGCAGCCCCGCAGGCACGGGGGAGCAGTTCTTC	CASSPAGTGEQFF
TRBV2	.	TRBD1	TRBJ2-7	TGTGCCAGCAGGAAGGGGACAGGGAAGTCCTACGAGCAGTACTTC	CASRKGTGKSYEQYF
TRBV6-2/TRBV6-3	.	TRBD1	TRBJ1-2	TGTGCCAGCAGTCCGCGGACAGGGAACTATGGCTACACCTTC	CASSPRTGNYGYTF
TRBV5-1	.	.	TRBJ2-3	TGCGCCAGCAGCTTGGGGCGGCAAACAGATACGCAGTATTTT	CASSLGRQTDTQYF
TRBV27	.	TRBD2	TRBJ2-5	TGTGCCAGCAAGCGGCGGGGGAAGAACCAAGAGACCCAGTACTTC	CASKRRGKNQETQYF
TRBV4-2	.	.	TRBJ1-5	TGTGCCAGCAGCCAAGATCCCGGGAACCAGCCCCAGCATTTT	CASSQDPGNQPQHF
TRBV5-1	.	TRBD2	TRBJ2-2	TGCGCCAGCAGCCCTAGCGGGGGGCCAACCACCGGGGAGCTGTTTTTT	CASSPSGGPTTGELFF
TRBV27	few	.	TRBJ2-7	TGTGCCAGCAGTTTAAGGGCCGCATCCTACGAGCAGTACTTC	CASSLRAASYEQYF